These 20 T cell receptor beta chains were all obtained from the same sample, sequenced in a study of blood T cell repertoires in COVID-19. The data were produced by immunoSEQ multiplex PCR, yet TCRdb's version contains in-frame clones alone and is incomplete. This sample yields a few hundred thousand clones, of which over 85% are seen a single time; roughly 2.9% belongs to the top ten. The sequenced material came from PBMCs or T cells enriched from blood (not recorded which). All receptors come from a woman in her 50s who had been exposed to COVID-19.

The chain employs TRBV19 and TRBJ2-2; TRBD1 matches at 7 bases. The ends lost 4 bases at V and 6 bases at J; junction bases unmatched: 5. Germline V gene sequence: CDR1 LNHDA, CDR2 SQIVND (reference sequence). The CDR3 length is 14 residues. CDR3 DNA: TGTGCCAGTAGTACCACAGGGGTTGCCGGGGAGCTGTTTTTT. It encodes CASSTTGVAGELFF.

This clone occurred once. The rearrangement links TRBV3-1 (or the pseudogene TRBV3-2) to TRBJ2-7; TRBD2 might be the D (6 bases). V lost 4 bases and J 3 bases, leaving 13 bases between the germline ends. Germline V gives CDR1 LGHDT, CDR2 YNNKEL (reference sequence). This CDR3 has 14 amino acids. The CDR3 here is CASSLRGSLYEQYF. The CDR3 coding sequence is TGTGCCAGCAGCCTCCGGGGGTCCCTCTACGAGCAGTACTTC.

The chain couples TRBV6-5 to TRBJ1-1, with a weak D call TRBD1 (5 bases). Germline CDR1 MNHEY, CDR2 SVGAGI. This CDR3 is built from 15 residues. Trimming removed 0 bases at V and 5 bases at J, with 13 bases between. The CDR3 nucleotides are TGTGCCAGCAGTTACTCGGTCTCGGGGGGGACTGAAGCTTTCTTT. This codes for CASSYSVSGGTEAFF.

The rearrangement links TRBV21-1 to TRBJ1-5. TRBV21-1 is designated a pseudogene. CDR3 length equals 16 residues. The DNA for the CDR3 is TGTGCCAGCAGCAACGGTGGACGGGAGACCAATCAGCCCCAGCATTTT. It is translated as CASSNGGRETNQPQHF.

The chain is built from TRBV6-4 and TRBJ2-2; D is perhaps TRBD2 (6 bases). The germline CDR1 and CDR2 sequences are MRHNA and SNTAGT. V dropped 6 bases and J dropped 4 bases, with 18 bases sitting between them. CDR3 length: 16 residues. In DNA, the CDR3 is TGTGCCAGCAGCAAAGAATGGGACTCTCTCACCGGGGAGCTGTTTTTT. Its translation: CASSKEWDSLTGELFF.

The chain links TRBV4-1 to TRBJ1-1; no clear D. Germline V gene lookup returns CDR1 MGHRA and CDR2 YSYEKL. The CDR3 runs to 15 residues. V lost 0 bases, J lost 1 base, and 9 bases lay in between. In DNA, the CDR3 is TGCGCCAGCAGCCAAGAGGCTTTAAGGAACACTGAAGCTTTCTTT. Amino acid sequence: CASSQEALRNTEAFF.

In DNA, the CDR3 is TGCGCCAGCAGCCCAACGACAGGAGGTTCTGGAAACACCATATATTTT. Its protein product is CASSPTTGGSGNTIYF. V gene TRBV5-1 combines with J gene TRBJ1-3; D might be TRBD1 (6 bases). CDR1 and CDR2 from the germline V gene are SGHRS and YFSETQ. The V gene lost 4 bases and the J gene lost 1 base, with 15 bases spanning the gap. This CDR3 is built from 16 residues.

J is TRBJ2-7 and V is TRBV9; 10 bases agree with TRBD1. The CDR3 length is 17 residues. V lost 4 bases to trimming and J lost 1 base; unmatched junction nucleotides: 11. From germline, CDR1 is SGDLS and CDR2 YYNGEE. The chain's CDR3 is CASSNSWGTGVSYEQYF. CDR3 nucleotide sequence: TGTGCCAGCAGCAATTCTTGGGGGACAGGGGTTTCCTACGAGCAGTACTTC. Looking up the rest from reference TRBV9 and TRBJ2-7 gives the full variable domain: DSGVTQTPKHLITATGQRVTLRCSPRSGDLSVYWYQQSLDQGLQFLIQYYNGEERAKGNILERFSAQQFPDLHSELNLSSLELGDSALYFCASSNSWGTGVSYEQYFGPGTRLTVT.

This clone was seen ten or more times. This chain uses TRBV18 with TRBJ2-7, with D perhaps matching TRBD1 (5 bases). CDR1 KGHSH and CDR2 LQKENI come from the germline V gene. Between the trimmed V and J ends, which lost 2 bases and 0 bases, there was a span of 23 bases. The CDR3 is 19 amino acids. This CDR3 reads CASSPSGSVGSWSSYEQYF. The CDR3 DNA reads TGTGCCAGCTCACCATCAGGGTCTGTCGGGTCCTGGAGCTCCTACGAGCAGTACTTC.

This clone was seen a single time. The V gene is TRBV5-1, the J gene TRBJ1-1, with D possibly TRBD1 on 5 matching bases. Germline CDR1 reads SGHRS; CDR2 reads YFSETQ. The V gene lost 5 bases and the J gene lost 6 bases, with 26 bases spanning the gap. The CDR3 sequence is 17 residues long. CDR3 loop: CASRPKDSIRPRAEAFF. DNA for the CDR3: TGCGCCAGCAGACCAAAAGACAGTATTAGACCGCGCGCTGAAGCTTTCTTT.

The V call is TRBV7-2, the J call TRBJ1-2; D remains unclear. The CDR3 is 14 residues long. CDR1 and CDR2 (germline): SGHTA, FQGNSA. V lost 3 bases to trimming and J lost 2 bases, with 10 bases between them. For the CDR3, the DNA is TGTGCCAGCAGCTTCCCGGGTATCAACTATGGCTACACCTTC. Its protein product is CASSFPGINYGYTF.

A single count supports this clone. The chain's CDR3 is CASSVEASGAGGEQFF. CDR3 DNA: TGTGCCAGCAGCGTAGAGGCGAGCGGGGCCGGGGGCGAGCAGTTCTTC. The V and J genes are TRBV9 and TRBJ2-1, with a possible D match to TRBD2 (7 bases). CDR1 is SGDLS, CDR2 YYNGEE, per germline. V lost 0 bases to trimming and J lost 10 bases, with 20 bases between them. The CDR3 has 16 residues.

The rearrangement uses TRBV19 and TRBJ1-4, with 10 nucleotides matching TRBD1. The germline V gene has CDR1 LNHDA and CDR2 SQIVND (reference sequence). The CDR3 length is 15 residues. V was pared by 1 base and J by 6 bases, with 2 bases of the junction left unmatched. The CDR3 DNA sequence: TGTGCCAGTAGTATAGGAGGGACAGGGGATGAAAAACTGTTTTTT. Its protein product is CASSIGGTGDEKLFF.

This clone was counted only a few times. The genes are TRBV28 and TRBJ1-5, with 12 bases matching TRBD1. The CDR3 sequence is 15 residues long. The germline V gene has CDR1 MDHEN and CDR2 SYDVKM. Germline trimming cut 8 bases from V and 6 bases from J; bases unmatched to any gene: 8. This CDR3 reads CASAGTGGVGQPQHF. CDR3 nucleotides: TGTGCCAGCGCCGGGACAGGGGGCGTGGGTCAGCCCCAGCATTTT. Supplemented by reference TRBV28 and TRBJ1-5, the full variable domain reads DVKVTQSSRYLVKRTGEKVFLECVQDMDHENMFWYRQDPGLGLRLIYFSYDVKMKEKGDIPEGYSVSREKKERFSLILESASTNQTSMYLCASAGTGGVGQPQHFGDGTRLSIL.

The chain has TRBV27 and TRBJ1-4, with 8 bases lining up with TRBD1. V gave up 8 bases and J gave up 8 bases; unmatched junction bases: 10. Per the germline V gene, CDR1 is MNHEY and CDR2 is SMNVEV (reference sequence). The CDR3 consists of 14 residues. The CDR3 coding sequence is TGTGCCAGCGCCAGGACAGGGATGGGAGAAAAACTGTTTTTT. Amino acid sequence: CASARTGMGEKLFF.

The chain recombines TRBV21-1 with TRBJ2-7; the table gives TRBD2 as D, unverified against the DNA. TRBV21-1 is recorded as a pseudogene. The CDR3 has 14 amino acids. CDR3 DNA: TGTGCCAGCAGCACTAGGACCCACAGTCGGGAGGATTCTGTA. Amino acid sequence: CASSTRTHSREDSV.

V is TRBV10-3 and J is TRBJ2-2; a possible D gene is TRBD1 (5 bases). The germline V and J ends were trimmed by 2 bases and 4 bases, with 8 bases remaining between them. This CDR3 spans 14 amino acids. The germline gives CDR1 ENHRY, CDR2 SYGVKD. CDR3 sequence (DNA): TGTGCCATCAGTGAGGCAGGGTCCACCGGGGAGCTGTTTTTT. Its translation is CAISEAGSTGELFF.

This chain uses TRBV5-6 with TRBJ2-1, with 7 bases that match TRBD1. The germline V gene encodes CDR1 SGHDT and CDR2 YYEEEE. The CDR3 runs to 14 residues. V shed 2 bases and J 5 bases; nucleotides not matched to a gene: 4. The CDR3 coding sequence is TGTGCCAGCAGCTTCCCAGGGGGTCACAATGAGCAGTTCTTC. Translated: CASSFPGGHNEQFF.

The rearrangement links TRBV10-3 to TRBJ2-7; 7 bases map to TRBD1. The CDR3 has 12 residues. The V and J ends lost 6 bases and 5 bases, in that order; junction bases with no gene match: 4. Per germline, CDR1 ENHRY and CDR2 SYGVKD. This chain's CDR3 is CAISGDSHEQYF. In DNA form, the CDR3 reads TGTGCCATCAGCGGGGACAGTCACGAGCAGTACTTC.

V usage is TRBV10-3 and J usage is TRBJ2-7; TRBD2 is a possible D gene (5 bases). CDR1 and CDR2 (germline): ENHRY, SYGVKD. V was pared by 3 bases and J by 0 bases, with 9 bases between. This CDR3 spans 14 amino acids. The CDR3 region is CAISDGLSSYEQYF. In DNA, the CDR3 is TGTGCCATCAGTGACGGACTGAGCTCCTACGAGCAGTACTTC.